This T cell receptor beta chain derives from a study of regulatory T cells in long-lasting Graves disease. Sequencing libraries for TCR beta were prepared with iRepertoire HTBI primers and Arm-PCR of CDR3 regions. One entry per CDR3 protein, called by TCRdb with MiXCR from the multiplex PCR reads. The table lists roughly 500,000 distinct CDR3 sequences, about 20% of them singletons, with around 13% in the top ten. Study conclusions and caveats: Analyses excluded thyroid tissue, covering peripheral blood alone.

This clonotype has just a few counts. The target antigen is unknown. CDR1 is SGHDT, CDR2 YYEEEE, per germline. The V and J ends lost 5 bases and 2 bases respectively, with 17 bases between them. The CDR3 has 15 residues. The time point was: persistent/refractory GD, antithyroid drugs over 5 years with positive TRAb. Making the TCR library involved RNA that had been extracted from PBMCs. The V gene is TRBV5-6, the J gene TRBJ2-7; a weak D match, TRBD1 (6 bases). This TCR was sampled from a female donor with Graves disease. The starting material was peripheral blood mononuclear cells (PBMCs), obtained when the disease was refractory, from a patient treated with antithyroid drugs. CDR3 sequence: CASSSEQGLPYEQYF. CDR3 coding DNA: TGTGCCAGCAGTTCCGAACAGGGATTGCCCTACGAGCAGTACTTC.